The table lists the clone carrying this TCR beta chain with many counts. As yet, its antigen is unknown. TCRdb processed the 5' RACE reads anew with MiXCR; each CDR3 protein has one entry. This table has fewer than 650,000 distinct CDR3 sequences, 7.1% appearing once. With 2 bases removed from V and 8 bases from J, the gap between germline ends came to 12 bases. The germline CDR1 and CDR2 sequences are MGHRA and YSYEKL. The CDR3 consists of 13 residues. This sample was taken from a study of identical twins. Findings and limits, study-wide: The study found that models underestimated out-of-frame TCR alpha sharing in monozygotic twins. Conclusions rested on cross-sectional statistics rather than following the same donors.

The same specimen was also included in a second study, on yellow fever vaccine responses in identical twins.

The TCR sequence derives from a woman aged 18 to 35 in good health. The chain couples TRBV4-1 to TRBJ1-2, with D unresolved. Sequenced material: PBMCs. The chain's CDR3 is CASSQTTQVGYTF. The CDR3 region has the DNA TGCGCCAGCAGCCAAACGACCCAAGTGGGCTACACCTTC.